This TCR beta chain was documented in a study of cytomegalovirus exposure and HLA in healthy donors. In the study overall: The roughly 700 first-cohort repertoires and the 130 or so validation repertoires shared the same platform, a later analysis reported. Findings of the study overall: In vitro assays verified that three CMV-associated chains recognized CMV antigens specifically. The classifier reportedly diagnosed cytomegalovirus status with high sensitivity and specificity.

Sequencing was performed with immunoSEQ multiplex PCR; in TCRdb, only in-frame clones are kept and a portion is missing. The sample lists under 400,000 clones, 88% seen once, with around 0.96% in the top ten. Points on this clone: The antigen remains undetermined.

It was the approximately 120-subject validation cohort, separate from the roughly 700-subject first cohort, to which the donors belonged. Germline V CDR1 and CDR2: MNHEY, SVGAGI. V dropped 8 bases and J dropped 0; count of bases not matched to a gene: 3. The CDR3 consists of 14 residues. The specimen sequenced was PBMCs. The chain has TRBV6-5 and TRBJ2-4; 8 positions match TRBD1. The sequence came from a man younger than 45 in good health and CMV-seronegative. CDR3 region: CASGQGLAKNIQYF. In nucleotides, the CDR3 is TGTGCCAGCGGACAGGGACTAGCCAAAAACATTCAGTACTTC.